The present T cell receptor (beta chain) was sequenced within a study of T cell responses to AZD1222 COVID-19 vaccine (dated by TCRdb to the early 2020s). The study in broad terms: A total of 240 or so trial participants underwent TCR sequencing, of whom about 210 had received two doses of AZD1222 and around 25 had received two doses of the MenACWY control vaccine. Enrollment into the trials was organized by age into subgroups of 18-55, 56-69 and 70-plus years, and those subgroups contained approximately 150, 30 and 60 TCR-sequenced participants, respectively. General study outcomes and caveats: No day 14 peak-response samples were available, so repertoires were characterized only after the peak T cell response. Epitopes outside the regions mutated in the B.1.351 and B.1.1.7 variants were reportedly recognized by nearly half of the unique spike-specific TCRs. Spike-specific TCR breadth and depth rose significantly after two AZD1222 doses compared with day 0 and with MenACWY recipients. Most participants were white British and females outnumbered males, and the authors suggested that clonal diversity may have been underestimated. Conclusions about previously exposed vaccinees are limited because only six or seven AZD1222 recipients were SARS-CoV-2 seropositive at baseline. The whole spike protein was spanned by vaccine-associated CD4 TCRs, and dominant responses were seen in regions 160-218 and 743-854. The 56-69-year group was small, and its depth increase did not reach significance, likely because of low power.

Reading the label with the study, this specimen's time point is: about 28 days (+/-7) after the second vaccine dose. AZD1222 recipients whose second dose came at about 4 weeks and those whose second dose came at about 12 weeks were combined into one group, since spike-specific TCR depth and breadth did not differ between the two schedules. The vaccinee samples were drawn from two UK trials, COV001 and COV002, one of which was a single-blind randomized controlled phase 2/3 trial testing AZD1222 (ChAdOx1 nCoV-19) in healthy adults. Trial participant PBMC samples were collected at day 0 and day 28 after the second dose for TCRbeta chain sequencing. The CDR3 spans 15 residues, from the cysteine through the phenylalanine. Just CDR3 DNA is preserved here, 45 bases in frame from base 1. For CDR1 and CDR2, the germline V gene lists SGHTA and FQGNSA. V is pared back by 1 base and J by 0 bases, with 9 bases lying between the germline termini.

The CDR3 regions of human TCRbeta chains were subjected to immunosequencing. The published analysis was carried out like this. TCRs in the repertoires were compared against a reference library of SARS-CoV-2-specific TCRs that had been generated with the MIRA antigen-specificity platform. Breadth meant the fraction of unique TCRs that were SARS-CoV-2-associated, whereas depth meant the fraction of total T cells that were SARS-CoV-2-associated. Using the MIRA data, every spike-specific TCR was mapped to the spike region that the TCR reacted to and assigned to either a CD4 or a CD8 class. Log10-transformed breadth and depth values were compared by one-way ANOVA with Sidak's multiple comparisons tests. TCRdb holds this immuneACCESS table with in-frame rearrangements only. Some clones are missing; in checked studies, unresolved V genes explain under half, and the rest has no known cause. That table furnishes V, J and clone size, whereas the DNA furnished D and trimming. The sample data list tens of thousands of clones, and 70% to 90% of these were observed just once. Of the sample, about 12% falls within the top ten clones.

Comments on this clone: Its antigen is unknown. Base qualities are not recorded, but no much larger clone differs from it by a single base.

The sequence derives from an adult who received the AZD1222 COVID-19 vaccine. The chain joins TRBV7-2 to TRBJ1-1; the D segment cannot be called with confidence. This specimen was peripheral blood, taken 28 days after the second AZD1222 dose. The sequenced DNA: TGTGCCAGCAGCTTAGTTGGGCAGATGAACACTGAAGCTTTCTTT. Its translation is CASSLVGQMNTEAFF.